Presented here are 23 T cell receptor beta chains from one specimen sequenced in a study of blood T cell repertoires in COVID-19. Clones were sequenced by immunoSEQ multiplex PCR, and TCRdb holds only the in-frame ones, with some missing. The sample contains about 130,000 clones, around 79% of which appear only once. What was sequenced was peripheral blood. Receptors were obtained from a woman in her sixties or seventies with COVID-19, enrolled during active disease.

The J gene is TRBJ2-5, the V gene TRBV11-2; TRBD2 agrees at 8 bases. The CDR3 consists of 16 residues. With 0 bases clipped from V and 5 bases from J, the junction kept 8 bases outside the gene matches. CDR1 and CDR2 from the germline V gene are SGHAT and FQNNGV. DNA for the CDR3: TGTGCCAGCAGCTTAGATTCGGGGGGGCCGACGGAGACCCAGTACTTC. Translating it yields CASSLDSGGPTETQYF.

The rearrangement links TRBV28 to TRBJ1-6; 7 positions agree with TRBD1. This CDR3 comprises 16 residues. CDR1 is MDHEN and CDR2 is SYDVKM in the germline V gene. J was trimmed by 5 bases and V by 7 bases; bases with no gene match: 11. The CDR3 is CASIQRWQGDNSPLHF. The CDR3 DNA follows: TGTGCCAGCATTCAAAGATGGCAGGGGGATAATTCACCCCTCCACTTT.

This clone appeared a few times. The chain carries TRBV3-1 (or the pseudogene TRBV3-2) and TRBJ1-1; no definite D call. The CDR3 spans 14 residues. The germline CDR1 and CDR2 sequences are LGHDT and YNNKEL (reference sequence). The ends were cut back, 4 bases at V and 5 bases at J, with 14 bases in the middle. The DNA for the CDR3 is TGTGCCAGCAGCCCCTTTGCGGGGAATACTGAAGCTTTCTTT. Its translation is CASSPFAGNTEAFF.

This sequence joins TRBV3-1 (or the pseudogene TRBV3-2) and TRBJ2-7, with TRBD1 identical over 9 bases. The CDR3 totals 17 residues. Trimming cost V 0 bases and J 4 bases; bases outside gene matches: 10. The germline CDR1 and CDR2 sequences are LGHDT and YNNKEL (reference sequence). In nucleotides, the CDR3 is TGTGCCAGCAGCCAAGATAACGGGACAGGGAGTTCATACGAGCAGTACTTC. It translates to CASSQDNGTGSSYEQYF.

V usage is TRBV7-2 and J usage is TRBJ2-3; TRBD1 matches 7 bases. The V and J ends lost 6 bases and 3 bases, in that order; junction bases with no gene match: 3. The CDR3 is 13 residues long. Germline CDR1 is SGHTA and CDR2 is FQGNSA. CDR3 nucleotide sequence: TGTGCCAGCAGGGCGACAGGGACAGATACGCAGTATTTT. This translates into CASRATGTDTQYF.

The chain combines TRBV12-3 or TRBV12-4 with TRBJ1-5, with D possibly being TRBD1 (5 bases). Trimming removed 5 bases from V and 4 bases from J, with 9 bases in between. The CDR3 is 13 residues long. The CDR3 spells CASSQSGNQPQHF. Written as DNA, the CDR3 is TGTGCCAGCAGTCAATCAGGGAATCAGCCCCAGCATTTT.

The CDR3: CASSPRQGSRQPQHF. The DNA for the CDR3 is TGTGCCAGCAGTCCCCGACAGGGCTCCCGTCAGCCCCAGCATTTT. J is TRBJ1-5 and V is TRBV6-5; 7 bases align to TRBD1. The V and J ends lost 5 bases and 6 bases, in that order; junction bases with no gene match: 10. The CDR3 consists of 15 residues. CDR1 and CDR2 (germline): MNHEY, SVGAGI.

V usage is TRBV2 and J usage is TRBJ2-7; 9 bases fit TRBD1. The V segment lost 6 bases and the J segment 2 bases; nucleotides outside the gene matches: 2. This CDR3 is 13 amino acids long. The germline V gene has CDR1 SNHLY and CDR2 FYNNEI. The CDR3 spells CASSRTGAYEQYF. CDR3 bases: TGTGCCAGCAGCAGGACAGGGGCCTACGAGCAGTACTTC.

The chain has TRBV5-1 and TRBJ2-3; the D gene is possibly TRBD1 (6 bases). CDR3 size: 17 residues. V was cut by 4 bases and J by 2 bases, with 20 bases left in between. CDR1 is SGHRS and CDR2 is YFSETQ in the germline V gene. The CDR3 reads CASSVEPPGHPTDTQYF. The CDR3, as DNA: TGCGCCAGCAGCGTTGAGCCTCCGGGACACCCCACAGATACGCAGTATTTT.

A few counts support this clone. The genes are TRBV5-8 and TRBJ1-6, with D tentatively TRBD1 (5 bases). The CDR3 runs 15 residues. The germline V and J ends were trimmed by 2 bases and 4 bases, with 10 bases remaining between them. The germline V gene encodes CDR1 SGHTS and CDR2 YDEGEE. The chain's CDR3 is CASSFQGAYNSPLHF. In DNA, the CDR3 is TGTGCCAGCAGCTTTCAAGGGGCGTATAATTCACCCCTCCACTTT.

This clone was observed a handful of times. The chain is built from TRBV2 and TRBJ1-6, with 7 bases fitting TRBD1. Losses at the gene ends were 4 bases for V and 0 bases for J; bases not matched to a gene: 9. Germline CDR1 is SNHLY and CDR2 is FYNNEI. The CDR3 is 18 amino acids. CDR3 DNA sequence: TGTGCCAGCAGTGCCTCCGGGACAGCAAGCTCCTATAATTCACCCCTCCACTTT. Residues: CASSASGTASSYNSPLHF.

The V and J genes are TRBV19 and TRBJ2-1; 9 nucleotides agree with TRBD2. Per germline, CDR1 LNHDA and CDR2 SQIVND (reference sequence). This CDR3 spans 17 amino acids. The V segment lost 4 bases and the J segment 0 bases; nucleotides outside the gene matches: 7. The CDR3, as DNA: TGTGCCAGTAGTAAGCTAGCGGGGCGAAACTCCTACAATGAGCAGTTCTTC. The encoded protein is CASSKLAGRNSYNEQFF.

The DNA of the CDR3 is TGTGCCTGGAGTGTCGTACTGGACACTGAAGCTTTCTTT. It codes for CAWSVVLDTEAFF. The chain couples TRBV30 to TRBJ1-1; D remains unclear. V lost 0 bases, J lost 3 bases, and 8 bases lay in between. The CDR3 is made up of 13 amino acids. CDR1 is GTSNPN, CDR2 SVGIG, per germline (reference sequence).

The chain combines TRBV4-2 with TRBJ2-7, with a tentative D call TRBD2 (5 bases). The CDR3 sequence is 15 residues long. Germline-derived CDR1 and CDR2 are LGHNA and YNFKEQ. Between the trimmed V and J ends, which lost 4 bases and 3 bases, there was a span of 16 bases. CDR3 region: CASSPTAASGYEQYF. DNA of the CDR3: TGTGCCAGCAGCCCCACTGCGGCCAGCGGCTACGAGCAGTACTTC.

The chain links TRBV10-3 to TRBJ2-2; no firm D call. The ends were cut back, 0 bases at V and 0 bases at J, with 5 bases in the middle. CDR1 is ENHRY, CDR2 SYGVKD, per germline. The CDR3 is made up of 15 amino acids. CDR3 nucleotides: TGTGCCATCAGTGAGTCGACTTCGAACACCGGGGAGCTGTTTTTT. Amino acid sequence: CAISESTSNTGELFF.

The chain couples TRBV2 to TRBJ2-3, with a possible D match to TRBD2 (6 bases). The ends were cut back, 2 bases at V and 0 bases at J, with 15 bases in the middle. Germline assignment: CDR1 SNHLY and CDR2 FYNNEI. CDR3 length: 17 residues. The CDR3 sequence: CASSERAGKASTDTQYF. The CDR3 DNA reads TGTGCCAGCAGTGAAAGGGCGGGGAAGGCTAGCACAGATACGCAGTATTTT. Supplemented by reference TRBV2 and TRBJ2-3, the full variable domain reads EPEVTQTPSHQVTQMGQEVILRCVPISNHLYFYWYRQILGQKVEFLVSFYNNEISEKSEIFDDQFSVERPDGSNFTLKIRSTKLEDSAMYFCASSERAGKASTDTQYFGPGTRLTVL.

This rearrangement joins TRBV4-1 to TRBJ2-3; D is undetermined. CDR1 and CDR2 from the germline V gene are MGHRA and YSYEKL. There are 14 residues in the CDR3. With 0 bases removed from V and 0 bases from J, the gap between germline ends came to 4 bases. CDR3 bases: TGCGCCAGCAGCCAAGACGGGAGCACAGATACGCAGTATTTT. It is translated as CASSQDGSTDTQYF.

This clone came up a few times. This sequence joins TRBV5-8 and TRBJ2-7, with D uncertain. V lost 1 base and J 11 bases, leaving 13 bases between the germline ends. This CDR3 comprises 12 residues. Germline CDR1 reads SGHTS; CDR2 reads YDEGEE. CDR3 sequence reads: CASSLRSSQEYF. The CDR3 nucleotides read TGTGCCAGCAGCTTGAGGTCCAGCCAGGAGTACTTC.

The CDR3 region is CATSPAGGGTEAFF. The CDR3, as DNA: TGTGCCACCAGCCCGGCCGGGGGTGGCACTGAAGCTTTCTTT. The J gene is TRBJ1-1, the V gene TRBV24-1, with D tentatively TRBD1 (5 bases). CDR1 and CDR2 from the germline V gene are KGHDR and SFDVKD. V was pared by 7 bases and J by 4 bases, with 15 bases between. The CDR3 runs 14 residues.

This sequence joins TRBV18 and TRBJ1-5, with D possibly TRBD1 on 6 matching bases. Trimming removed 4 bases at V and 6 bases at J, with 16 bases between. CDR1 is KGHSH and CDR2 is LQKENI in the germline V gene. The CDR3 length is 15 residues. CDR3 coding DNA: TGTGCCAGCTCACGCGAGGGGGGAGGGGTTCAGCCCCAGCATTTT. Translation: CASSREGGGVQPQHF.

V is TRBV19 and J is TRBJ1-2, with 9 positions matching TRBD1. V trimming: 6 bases; J trimming: 8 bases; junction bases outside the gene matches: 13. The CDR3 totals 15 residues. Germline CDR1 LNHDA, CDR2 SQIVND (reference sequence). The CDR3 sequence: CASRDSNRGLGGYTF. The DNA of the CDR3 is TGTGCCAGTAGGGACTCAAACAGGGGGCTCGGAGGCTACACCTTC.

This clone was seen a single time. The genes are TRBV5-4 and TRBJ1-1; 11 bases map to TRBD1. CDR1 is SGHNT, CDR2 YYREEE, per germline (reference sequence). V shed 4 bases and J 4 bases; nucleotides not matched to a gene: 9. This CDR3 has 16 amino acids. CDR3 loop: CASSPRTGGLGTEAFF. The CDR3, as DNA: TGTGCCAGCAGCCCCCGGACAGGGGGCTTGGGCACTGAAGCTTTCTTT.

The V and J genes are TRBV15 and TRBJ2-1; D ambiguous. The CDR3 runs to 14 residues. V gave up 4 bases and J gave up 7 bases, with 14 bases separating them. Germline lookup yields CDR1 LNHNV and CDR2 YYDKDF (reference sequence). The DNA of the CDR3 is TGTGCCACCAGCACCGGGTGGGTAGATAATGAGCAGTTCTTC. Translating gives CATSTGWVDNEQFF.